These 16 T cell receptor beta chains originate from one sample sequenced in a study of T cells in women clearing cervical HPV infection. Here immunoSEQ multiplex PCR was the method, and the copy in TCRdb shows in-frame clones only, minus some. The table for this sample gives about 23,000 clones. The sequenced sample was blood buffy coat. Source of these receptors: a woman aged 18-69 years with a cervical HPV16 infection that either progressed to CIN3+ or cleared (not recorded which).

Details on this clone: The CDR3 end lies 3 residues beyond the end of the read and is filled in from the germline J gene. The chain has TRBV15 and TRBJ1-2, with 7 bases matching TRBD1. The trim removed 0 bases at V and 6 bases at J, leaving 7 bases unmatched. The CDR3 covers 15 residues. Per germline, CDR1 LNHNV and CDR2 YYDKDF (reference sequence). CDR3 DNA, as far as it was read: TGTGCCACCAGCAGAGATTTGAGACAGGGAGATGGC. Protein sequence: CATSRDLRQGDG. The full CDR3 sequence reads CATSRDLRQGDGYTF.

Incomplete CDR3 DNA: TGTGCCAGCAGTTTAAAGTCTAATTCGGGCAATCAGCCC. The encoded protein is CASSLKSNSGNQP. The CDR3 reads in full as CASSLKSNSGNQPQHF. The V and J genes are TRBV27 and TRBJ1-5; no reliable D call. The read comes to an end 3 residues before the CDR3 does, leaving the germline J gene to fill in the end. Germline V gene sequence: CDR1 MNHEY, CDR2 SMNVEV (reference sequence). The CDR3 consists of 16 residues. V lost 2 bases to trimming and J lost 2 bases, with 13 bases between them.

Comment on this clone: With the read ending 3 residues before the CDR3 end, the germline J gene is used to fill in that end. The genes are TRBV2 and TRBJ1-1; D remains unclear. V lost 6 bases and J lost 0, with 14 bases in between. CDR3 length equals 15 residues. CDR1 and CDR2 (germline): SNHLY, FYNNEI. The CDR3 spells CASSDRRGLNTEAFF. The CDR3 bases that were read are TGTGCCAGCAGCGACCGCCGGGGTCTGAACACTGAA.

About this clone itself: The read comes to an end 3 residues before the CDR3 does, leaving the germline J gene to fill in the end. The V and J genes are TRBV10-3 and TRBJ2-2, with D possibly TRBD1 on 6 matching bases. Trimming removed 4 bases at V and 1 base at J, with 10 bases between. CDR1 and CDR2 (germline): ENHRY, SYGVKD. This CDR3 is 15 amino acids long. The DNA read from the CDR3 is TGTGCCATCAGTGTCGGGACAATGAACACCGGGGAG. Protein sequence: CAISVGTMNTGE. The CDR3, in full, reads CAISVGTMNTGELFF.

About this clone: Compared with germline, one end of the junction differs, possibly owing to a read error. The CDR3 is cut off 3 residues early in the read; its end comes from the germline J gene. The chain carries TRBV5-1 and TRBJ2-3; D possibly corresponds to TRBD2 (6 bases). Germline-derived CDR1 and CDR2 are SGHRS and YFSETQ. The CDR3 length is 13 residues. Partial CDR3 DNA: TGCGCCAGCAGCGATAGCGGTTCAGAGACG. Translated, it gives CASSDSGSET. In full, the CDR3 reads CASSDSGSETQYF.

As regards this clone: The CDR3 is cut off 3 residues early in the read; its end comes from the germline J gene. V gene TRBV18 combines with J gene TRBJ1-2, with D uncertain. Germline V gene sequence: CDR1 KGHSH, CDR2 LQKENI. This CDR3 contains 17 residues. The CDR3 bases that were read are TGTGCCAGCTCACCACCTGGACTAGCGGGAGGAGGAGATACC. This encodes CASSPPGLAGGGDT. The whole CDR3 sequence is CASSPPGLAGGGDTYTF.

CDR3 residues: CASRAGAQEYEQYF. The CDR3 bases that were read are TGCGCCAGCAGGGCGGGAGCGCAGGAATACGAG. This chain links TRBV5-1 with TRBJ2-7, with TRBD2 matching over 7 bases. The CDR3 extends 3 residues past the end of the read, so its final part is completed from the germline J gene. Trimming took 5 bases from V and 4 from J; bases not matched to a gene: 9. CDR1 is SGHRS, CDR2 YFSETQ, per germline. CDR3 length: 14 residues.

Worth noting for this clone: Read data end 3 residues before the CDR3 end; the end is taken from the germline J gene. The J gene is TRBJ1-6, the V gene TRBV5-1; D call uncertain. The CDR3 length is 15 residues. V lost 0 bases and J 9 bases, leaving 13 bases between the germline ends. Per germline, CDR1 SGHRS and CDR2 YFSETQ. The CDR3 reads CASSLGGNIGSPLHF. The sequenced CDR3 bases are TGCGCCAGCAGCTTGGGCGGAAACATAGGTTCACCC.

Note on this clone: Read data end 3 residues before the CDR3 end; the end is taken from the germline J gene. The J gene is TRBJ1-2, the V gene TRBV7-8; D is possibly TRBD1 (6 bases). The CDR3 length is 14 residues. In germline, CDR1 is SGHVS, CDR2 FQNEAQ. CDR3: CASSRRGAKNIYTF. The DNA read from the CDR3 is TGTGCCAGCAGCCGCAGGGGAGCCAAAAACATC.

A note on this clone: The read falls 3 residues short of the CDR3 end, and the missing part is taken from the germline J gene. J is TRBJ2-3 and V is TRBV12-3 or TRBV12-4; no clear D gene. The CDR3 consists of 14 residues. Trimming left V 3 bases short and J 3 bases short, with 10 bases between. The CDR3 loop reads CASSFGPSTDTQYF. CDR3 DNA, as far as it was read: TGTGCCAGCAGTTTTGGGCCGTCGACAGATACG.

About this clone itself: The read terminates 3 residues before the CDR3 end, so the remaining end is supplied by the germline J gene. The chain carries TRBV7-3 and TRBJ1-4; 7 bases agree with TRBD1. Germline V CDR1 and CDR2: SGHTA, FQGTGA. This CDR3 contains 15 residues. CDR3 DNA (partial): TGTGCCAGCAGGATATCCGGGACAGATAATTCACCA. As protein: CASRISGTDNSP. The full-length CDR3 reads as CASRISGTDNSPLFF.

Worth noting for this clone: The CDR3 extends 3 residues past the end of the read, so its final part is completed from the germline J gene. The chain has TRBV20-1 and TRBJ1-5, with D possibly being TRBD1 (6 bases). V was shortened by 0 bases and J by 5 bases, with 8 bases between the two germline ends. This CDR3 contains 13 residues. Germline CDR1 DFQATT, CDR2 SNEGSKA (reference sequence). CDR3 sequence reads: CSARDRGYQPQHF. Incomplete CDR3 DNA: TGCAGTGCTAGAGACAGGGGTTATCAGCCC.

For this clone: The read ends 3 residues shy of where the CDR3 ends; the end is completed using the germline J gene. The genes are TRBV18 and TRBJ1-4; perhaps TRBD1 as D (5 bases). Deletions cut 3 bases from V and 4 bases from J, with 18 bases between. The length of the CDR3 is 17 residues. Germline V CDR1 and CDR2: KGHSH, LQKENI. The CDR3 protein is CASSPETAPAFNEKLFF. The CDR3 DNA, read in part, is TGTGCCAGCTCACCTGAGACAGCTCCGGCATTTAATGAAAAA.

A note on this clone: The CDR3 goes on 3 residues after the read ends, and that part is filled in from the germline J gene. The chain employs TRBV29-1 and TRBJ2-2; a possible D gene is TRBD2 (6 bases). Germline CDR1 and CDR2: SQVTM and ANQGSEA. This CDR3 spans 13 amino acids. The sequenced CDR3 bases are TGCAGCGTACTCGGGACTTGGGAGGAAAAG. Translating it yields CSVLGTWEEK. The CDR3 reads in full as CSVLGTWEEKLFF.

Notes on this clone: The CDR3 end falls 3 residues outside the read, so it is completed with the germline J gene. The chain recombines TRBV7-6 with TRBJ2-5; no clear D. The V gene lost 3 bases and the J gene lost 4 bases, with 12 bases spanning the gap. The CDR3 consists of 14 residues. From germline, CDR1 is SGHVS and CDR2 FNYEAQ. CDR3 DNA (partial): TGTGCCAGCAGCTTCGACATGTTAGGAGAGACC. It encodes CASSFDMLGET. The full CDR3 sequence reads CASSFDMLGETQYF.

Of note for this clone: The read ends 3 residues shy of where the CDR3 ends; the end is completed using the germline J gene. V usage is TRBV20-1 and J usage is TRBJ2-3; 10 bases line up with TRBD2. Germline values: CDR1 DFQATT, CDR2 SNEGSKA (reference sequence). The trim removed 5 bases at V and 2 bases at J, leaving 4 bases unmatched. The CDR3 consists of 14 residues. Partial CDR3 DNA: TGCAGTGCTGGTGGACTAGCGGTCACAGATACG. Protein: CSAGGLAVTDT. The entire CDR3 sequence reads CSAGGLAVTDTQYF.